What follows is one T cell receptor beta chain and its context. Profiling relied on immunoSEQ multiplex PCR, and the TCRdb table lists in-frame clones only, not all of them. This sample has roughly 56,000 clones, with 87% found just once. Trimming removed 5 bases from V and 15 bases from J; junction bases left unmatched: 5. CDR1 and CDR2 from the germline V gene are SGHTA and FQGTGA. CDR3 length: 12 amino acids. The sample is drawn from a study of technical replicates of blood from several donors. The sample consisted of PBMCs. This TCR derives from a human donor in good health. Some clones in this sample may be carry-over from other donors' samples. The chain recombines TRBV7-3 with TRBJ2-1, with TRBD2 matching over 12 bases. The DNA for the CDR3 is TGTGCCAGCAGCCAAACTAGCGGGGGGCTGTTCTTC. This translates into CASSQTSGGLFF. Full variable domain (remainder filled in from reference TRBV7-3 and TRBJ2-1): GAGVSQTPSNKVTEKGKYVELRCDPISGHTALYWYRQSLGQGPEFLIYFQGTGAADDSGLPNDRFFAVRPEGSVSTLKIQRTERGDSAVYLCASSQTSGGLFFGPGTRLTVL.